The source of this T cell receptor beta chain is a study of response to subunit inactivated influenza vaccine. TCRdb ran MiXCR on the RT-PCR reads and lists one entry per CDR3 protein. The sample has 610,000 or so distinct CDR3 sequences; 12% to 15% are singletons. This clonotype was sampled from a man aged 50 to 59 who received an inactivated influenza vaccine. The specimen was PBMCs from blood, collected about 11 days after vaccination.

Here the CDR3 DNA reads TGTGCCAGCTTCGCAGACTACGAGCAGTACTTC. Encoded protein: CASFADYEQYF. This chain connects TRBV6-2 or TRBV6-3 to TRBJ2-7; no clear D. The CDR3 has 11 residues. Germline CDR1 and CDR2: MNHEY and SVGEGT. The ends were cut back, 8 bases at V and 3 bases at J, with 8 bases in the middle.